This entry describes one T cell receptor beta chain. This sample was included in a study of blood T cell repertoires in COVID-19. Sequencing was performed with immunoSEQ multiplex PCR; in TCRdb, only in-frame clones are kept and a portion is missing. Among about 320,000 clones listed, about 89% were seen once. In Cohort 3, a recovered donor had either two negative PCRs, clearance, or symptom resolution. Per germline, CDR1 MDHEN and CDR2 SYDVKM. Trimming removed 8 bases at V and 4 bases at J, with 12 bases between. This CDR3 contains 12 residues. Sequencing input: PBMCs or T cells enriched from blood (not recorded which). This chain uses TRBV28 with TRBJ2-7; possible D gene TRBD1, 5 bases. The origin of this receptor is a man aged 55 to 70 who had recovered from COVID-19. The CDR3 DNA reads as TGTGCCAGCGCACTGCAGGGTTACGAGCAGTACTTC. Amino acids: CASALQGYEQYF.